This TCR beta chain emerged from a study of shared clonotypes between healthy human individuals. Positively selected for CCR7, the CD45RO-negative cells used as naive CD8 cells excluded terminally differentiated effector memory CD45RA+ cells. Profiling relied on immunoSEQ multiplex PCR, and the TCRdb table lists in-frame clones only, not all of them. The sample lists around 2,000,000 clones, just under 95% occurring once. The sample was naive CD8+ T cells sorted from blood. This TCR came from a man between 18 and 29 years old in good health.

The DNA of the CDR3 is TGCAGCGTTGAAGATATTGTTGGCTACACCTTC. It specifies CSVEDIVGYTF. The chain has TRBV29-1 and TRBJ1-2; D call uncertain. Between the trimmed V and J ends, which lost 0 bases and 7 bases, there was a span of 6 bases. The CDR3 has 11 residues. Germline loops: CDR1 SQVTM, CDR2 ANQGSEA.